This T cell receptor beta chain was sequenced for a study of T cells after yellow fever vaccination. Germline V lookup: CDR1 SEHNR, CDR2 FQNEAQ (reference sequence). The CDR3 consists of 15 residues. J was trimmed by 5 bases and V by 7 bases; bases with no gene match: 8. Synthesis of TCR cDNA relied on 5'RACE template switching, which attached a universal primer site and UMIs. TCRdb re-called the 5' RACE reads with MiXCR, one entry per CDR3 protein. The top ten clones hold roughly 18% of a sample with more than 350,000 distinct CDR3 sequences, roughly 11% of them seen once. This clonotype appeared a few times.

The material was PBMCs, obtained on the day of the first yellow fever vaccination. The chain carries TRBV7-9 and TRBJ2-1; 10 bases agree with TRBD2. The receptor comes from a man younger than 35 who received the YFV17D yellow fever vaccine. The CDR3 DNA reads TGTGCCAGCACCCCCCCACTAGCGGGAAACAATGAGCAGTTCTTC. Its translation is CASTPPLAGNNEQFF.